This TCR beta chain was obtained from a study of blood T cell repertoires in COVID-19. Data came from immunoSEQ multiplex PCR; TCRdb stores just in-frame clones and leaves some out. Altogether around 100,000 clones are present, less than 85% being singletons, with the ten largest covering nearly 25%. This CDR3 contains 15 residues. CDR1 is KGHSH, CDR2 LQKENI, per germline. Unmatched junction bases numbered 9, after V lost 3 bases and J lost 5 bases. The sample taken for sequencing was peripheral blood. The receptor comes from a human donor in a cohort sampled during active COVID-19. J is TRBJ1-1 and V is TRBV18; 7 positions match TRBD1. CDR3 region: CASSPRQGALTEAFF. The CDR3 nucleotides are TGTGCCAGCTCACCCCGACAGGGAGCGTTGACTGAAGCTTTCTTT.